The TCR beta chain under discussion was sequenced for a study of shared clonotypes between healthy human individuals. CD45RO-negative, CCR7-selected cells formed the naive CD8 fraction, which excluded terminally differentiated effector memory CD45RA+ cells. Sequenced by immunoSEQ multiplex PCR; TCRdb stores in-frame clones only, minus some. Here the sample spans some 2,100,000 clones, 93% being singletons. CDR3 size: 16 residues. Germline trimming cut 9 bases from V and 2 bases from J; bases unmatched to any gene: 12. The chain couples TRBV6-7 to TRBJ2-3, with 9 bases matching TRBD2. TRBV6-7 falls under the ORF class, with uncertain function. The source is a man between 18 and 35 years old in good health. Some clones in this sample may be carry-over from other donors' samples. The sample consisted of naive CD8+ T cells from PBMCs. This CDR3 reads CARGAMREGFTDTQYF. In DNA form, the CDR3 reads TGTGCCAGGGGAGCGATGCGGGAGGGTTTCACAGATACGCAGTATTTT.